This T cell receptor (beta chain) was sequenced in a study of sequential checkpoint blockade in melanoma. About the research overall: Randomization was 1:1 between first-line nivolumab→ipilimumab and ipilimumab→nivolumab.

Documented treatment: randomized to nivolumab then ipilimumab (arm A) or the reverse (arm B). Some clones are missing from TCRdb's copy, which holds only in-frame ones; the method was immunoSEQ multiplex PCR. The profile shows roughly 6,900 clones, over 50% of them singletons. Germline V lookup: CDR1 MNHEY, CDR2 SMNVEV (reference sequence). V lost 8 bases and J lost 2, with 22 bases in between. The CDR3 is made up of 17 amino acids. The chain has TRBV27 and TRBJ1-5, with D possibly matching TRBD1 (5 bases). The receptor's source is a human donor with melanoma. The specimen comprised CD8+ T cells sorted from blood (inferred from file names), sampled from a patient given nivolumab and ipilimumab in sequence. The CDR3 reads CASGGAGRNNRNQPQHF. CDR3 DNA: TGTGCCAGCGGAGGGGCAGGGAGGAATAATCGCAATCAGCCCCAGCATTTT.